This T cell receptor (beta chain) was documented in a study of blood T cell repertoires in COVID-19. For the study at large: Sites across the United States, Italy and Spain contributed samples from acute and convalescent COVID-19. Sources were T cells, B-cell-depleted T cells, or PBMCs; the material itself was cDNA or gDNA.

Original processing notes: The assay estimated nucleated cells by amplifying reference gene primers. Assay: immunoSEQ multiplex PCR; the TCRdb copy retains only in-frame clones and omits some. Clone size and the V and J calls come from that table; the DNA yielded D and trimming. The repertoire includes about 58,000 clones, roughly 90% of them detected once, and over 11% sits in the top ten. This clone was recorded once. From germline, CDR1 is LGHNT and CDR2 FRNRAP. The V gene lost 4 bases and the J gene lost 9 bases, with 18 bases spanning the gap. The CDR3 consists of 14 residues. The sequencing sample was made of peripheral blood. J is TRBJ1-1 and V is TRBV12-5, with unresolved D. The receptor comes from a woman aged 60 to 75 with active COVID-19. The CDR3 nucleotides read TGTGCTAGTGGTTCGAGCGGGCAGGTCAGCAAAGCTTTCTTT. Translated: CASGSSGQVSKAFF.